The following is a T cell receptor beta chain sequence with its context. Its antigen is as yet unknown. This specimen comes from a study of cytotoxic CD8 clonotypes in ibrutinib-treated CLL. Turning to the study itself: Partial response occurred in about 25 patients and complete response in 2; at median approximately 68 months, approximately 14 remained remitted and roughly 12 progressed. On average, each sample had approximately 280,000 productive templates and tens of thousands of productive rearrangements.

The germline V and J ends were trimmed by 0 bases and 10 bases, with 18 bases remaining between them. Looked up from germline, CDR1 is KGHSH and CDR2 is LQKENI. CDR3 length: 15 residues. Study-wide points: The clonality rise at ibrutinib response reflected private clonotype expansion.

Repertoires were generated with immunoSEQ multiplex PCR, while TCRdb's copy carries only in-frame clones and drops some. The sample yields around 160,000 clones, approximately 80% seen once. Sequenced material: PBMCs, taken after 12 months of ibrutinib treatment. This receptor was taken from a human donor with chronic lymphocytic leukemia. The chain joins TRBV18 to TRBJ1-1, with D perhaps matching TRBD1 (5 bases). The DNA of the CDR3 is TGTGCCAGCTCACCACCGATTAGTGGGGCACTGGGAGCTTTCTTT. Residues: CASSPPISGALGAFF.